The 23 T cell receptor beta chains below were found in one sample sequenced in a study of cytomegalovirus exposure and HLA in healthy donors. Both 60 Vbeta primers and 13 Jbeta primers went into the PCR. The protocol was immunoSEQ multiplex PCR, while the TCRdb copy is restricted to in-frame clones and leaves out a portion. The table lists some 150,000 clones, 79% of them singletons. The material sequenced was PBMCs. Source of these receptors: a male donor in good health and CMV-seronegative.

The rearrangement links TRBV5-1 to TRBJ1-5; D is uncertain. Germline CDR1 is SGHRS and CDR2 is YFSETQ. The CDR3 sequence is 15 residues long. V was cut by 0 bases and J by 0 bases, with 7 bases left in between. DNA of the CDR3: TGCGCCAGCAGCTTGGGCGGAGATAGCAATCAGCCCCAGCATTTT. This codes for CASSLGGDSNQPQHF.

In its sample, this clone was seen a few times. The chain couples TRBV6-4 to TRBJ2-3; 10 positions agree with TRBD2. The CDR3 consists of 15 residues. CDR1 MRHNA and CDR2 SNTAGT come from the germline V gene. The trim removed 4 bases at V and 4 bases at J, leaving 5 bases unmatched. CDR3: CASSASGGAADTQYF. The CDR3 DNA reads TGTGCCAGCAGTGCCAGCGGGGGGGCCGCAGATACGCAGTATTTT.

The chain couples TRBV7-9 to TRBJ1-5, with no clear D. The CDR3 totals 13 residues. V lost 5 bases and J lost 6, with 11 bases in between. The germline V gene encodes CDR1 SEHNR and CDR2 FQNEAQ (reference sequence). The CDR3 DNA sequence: TGTGCCAGCAGCAGAGGGTTAAGTCAGCCCCAGCATTTT. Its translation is CASSRGLSQPQHF.

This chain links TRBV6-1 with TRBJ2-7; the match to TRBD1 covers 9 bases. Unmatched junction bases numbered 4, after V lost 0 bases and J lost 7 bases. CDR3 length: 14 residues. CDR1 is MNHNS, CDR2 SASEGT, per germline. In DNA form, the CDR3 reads TGTGCCAGCAGTGAAGCGGGACAGGGCTATGAGCAGTACTTC. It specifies CASSEAGQGYEQYF.

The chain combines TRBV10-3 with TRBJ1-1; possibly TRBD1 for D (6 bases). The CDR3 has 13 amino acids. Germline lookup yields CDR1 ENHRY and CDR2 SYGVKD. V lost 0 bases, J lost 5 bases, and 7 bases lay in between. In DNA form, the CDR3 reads TGTGCCATCAGTGAGTCGAGGGGGACTGAAGCTTTCTTT. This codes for CAISESRGTEAFF.

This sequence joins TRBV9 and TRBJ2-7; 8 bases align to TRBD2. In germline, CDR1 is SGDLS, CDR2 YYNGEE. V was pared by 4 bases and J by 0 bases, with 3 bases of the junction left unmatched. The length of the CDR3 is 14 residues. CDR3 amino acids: CASSSGTSSYEQYF. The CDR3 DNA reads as TGTGCCAGCAGCTCCGGGACTAGCTCCTACGAGCAGTACTTC.

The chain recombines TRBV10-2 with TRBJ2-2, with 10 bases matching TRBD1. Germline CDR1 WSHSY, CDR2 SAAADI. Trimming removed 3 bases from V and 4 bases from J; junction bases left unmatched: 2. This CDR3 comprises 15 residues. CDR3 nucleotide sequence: TGCGCCAGCAGTGAAGGACAGGGGGTCACCGGGGAGCTGTTTTTT. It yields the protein CASSEGQGVTGELFF.

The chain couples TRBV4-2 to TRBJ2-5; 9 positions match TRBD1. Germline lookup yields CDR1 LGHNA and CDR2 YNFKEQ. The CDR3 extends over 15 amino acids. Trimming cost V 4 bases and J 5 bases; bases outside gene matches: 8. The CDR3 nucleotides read TGTGCCAGCAGCCGAACAGGGGGCGCGGAGGAGACCCAGTACTTC. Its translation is CASSRTGGAEETQYF.

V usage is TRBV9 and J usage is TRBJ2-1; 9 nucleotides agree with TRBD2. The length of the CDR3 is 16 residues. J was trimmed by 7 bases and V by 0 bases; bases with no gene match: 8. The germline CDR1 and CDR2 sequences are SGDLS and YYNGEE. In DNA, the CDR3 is TGTGCCAGCAGCGTAGGTTGGCGGGGGGGCGAGAATGAGCAGTTCTTC. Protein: CASSVGWRGGENEQFF.

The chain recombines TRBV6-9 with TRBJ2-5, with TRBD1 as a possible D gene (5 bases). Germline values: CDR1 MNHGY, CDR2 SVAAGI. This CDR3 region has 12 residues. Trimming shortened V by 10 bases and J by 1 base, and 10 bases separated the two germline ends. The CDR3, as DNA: TGTGCCACACACAGGTCCCAAGAGACCCAGTACTTC. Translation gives CATHRSQETQYF.

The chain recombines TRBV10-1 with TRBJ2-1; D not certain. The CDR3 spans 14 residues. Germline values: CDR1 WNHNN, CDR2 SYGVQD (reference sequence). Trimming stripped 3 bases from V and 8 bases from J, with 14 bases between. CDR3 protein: CASSDPSRVDEQFF. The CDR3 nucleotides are TGCGCCAGCAGTGATCCCTCACGGGTAGATGAGCAGTTCTTC.

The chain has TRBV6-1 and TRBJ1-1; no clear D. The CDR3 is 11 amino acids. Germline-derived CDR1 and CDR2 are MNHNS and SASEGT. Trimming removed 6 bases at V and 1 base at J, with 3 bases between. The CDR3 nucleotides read TGTGCCAGCAGGAGGAACACTGAAGCTTTCTTT. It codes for CASRRNTEAFF.

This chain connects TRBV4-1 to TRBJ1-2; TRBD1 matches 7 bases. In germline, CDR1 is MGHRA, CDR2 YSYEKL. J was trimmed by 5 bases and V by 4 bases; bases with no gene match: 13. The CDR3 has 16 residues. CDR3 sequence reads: CASSLTGAIGGYGYTF. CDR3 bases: TGCGCCAGCAGCCTAACAGGGGCGATCGGCGGGTATGGCTACACCTTC.

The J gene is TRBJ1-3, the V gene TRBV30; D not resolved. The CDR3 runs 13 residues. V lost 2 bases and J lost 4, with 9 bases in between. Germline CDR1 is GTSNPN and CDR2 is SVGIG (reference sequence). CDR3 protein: CAWSRGNGNTIYF. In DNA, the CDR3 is TGTGCCTGGAGTCGAGGGAACGGAAACACCATATATTTT. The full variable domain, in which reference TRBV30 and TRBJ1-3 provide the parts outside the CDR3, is SQTIHQWPATLVQPVGSPLSLECTVEGTSNPNLYWYRQAAGRGLQLLFYSVGIGQISSEVPQNLSASRPQDRQFILSSKKLLLSDSGFYLCAWSRGNGNTIYFGEGSWLTVV.

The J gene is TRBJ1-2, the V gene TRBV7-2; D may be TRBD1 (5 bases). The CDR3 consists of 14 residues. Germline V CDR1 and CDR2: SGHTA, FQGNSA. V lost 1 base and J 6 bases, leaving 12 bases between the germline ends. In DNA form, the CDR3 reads TGTGCCAGCAGCTTAGATCGTCAGGGTCATGGCTACACCTTC. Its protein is CASSLDRQGHGYTF.

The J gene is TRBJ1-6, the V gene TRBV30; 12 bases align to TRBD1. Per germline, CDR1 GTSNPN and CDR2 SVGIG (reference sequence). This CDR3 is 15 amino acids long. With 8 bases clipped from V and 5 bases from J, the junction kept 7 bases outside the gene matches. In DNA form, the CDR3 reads TGTGCCGGGGACAGGGGGCGCGTCCATAATTCACCCCTCCACTTT. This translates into CAGDRGRVHNSPLHF.

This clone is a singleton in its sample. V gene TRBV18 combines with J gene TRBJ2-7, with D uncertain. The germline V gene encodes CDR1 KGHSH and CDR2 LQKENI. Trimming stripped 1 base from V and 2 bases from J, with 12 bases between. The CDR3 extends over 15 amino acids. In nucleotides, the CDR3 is TGTGCCAGCTCACCACGTCCAGGCCTCACCTACGAGCAGTACTTC. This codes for CASSPRPGLTYEQYF.

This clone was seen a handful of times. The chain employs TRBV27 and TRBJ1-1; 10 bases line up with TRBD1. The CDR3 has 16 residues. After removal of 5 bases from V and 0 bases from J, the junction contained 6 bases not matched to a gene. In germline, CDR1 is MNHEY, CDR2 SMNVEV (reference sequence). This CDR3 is CASSPGTGVMNTEAFF. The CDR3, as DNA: TGTGCCAGCAGTCCCGGGACAGGGGTGATGAACACTGAAGCTTTCTTT.

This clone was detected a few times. The CDR3 spells CASSQDRRSNYGYTF. The CDR3 coding sequence is TGCGCCAGCAGCCAAGATCGGCGGAGTAACTATGGCTACACCTTC. V usage is TRBV4-3 and J usage is TRBJ1-2, with D unclear. V was pared by 0 bases and J by 1 base, with 9 bases between. Germline CDR1 and CDR2: LGHNA and YSLEER. The CDR3 runs to 15 residues.

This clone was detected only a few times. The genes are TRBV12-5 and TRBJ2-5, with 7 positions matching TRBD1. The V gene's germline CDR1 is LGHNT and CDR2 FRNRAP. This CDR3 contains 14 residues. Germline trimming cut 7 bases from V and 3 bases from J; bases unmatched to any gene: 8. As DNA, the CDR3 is TGTGCTAGTGTCCAACAGGGGATAGAAGAGACCCAGTACTTC. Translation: CASVQQGIEETQYF.

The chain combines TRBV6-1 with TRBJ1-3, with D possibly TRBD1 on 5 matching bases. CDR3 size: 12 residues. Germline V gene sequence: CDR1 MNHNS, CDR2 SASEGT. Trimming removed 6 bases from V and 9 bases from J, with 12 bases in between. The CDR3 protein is CASRGDGGTIYF. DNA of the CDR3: TGTGCCAGCAGAGGGGACGGGGGCACCATATATTTT.

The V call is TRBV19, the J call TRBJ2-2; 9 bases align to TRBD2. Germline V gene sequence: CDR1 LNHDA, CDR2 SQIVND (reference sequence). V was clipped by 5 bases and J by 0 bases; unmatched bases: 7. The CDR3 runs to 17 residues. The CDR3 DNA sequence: TGTGCCAGTAGTGCTTGGGCTAGCGGGGCGAACACCGGGGAGCTGTTTTTT. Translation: CASSAWASGANTGELFF.

In nucleotides, the CDR3 is TGTGCCAGCAGCTTCGGGACATACTATGGCTACACCTTC. Translating it yields CASSFGTYYGYTF. The chain uses TRBV7-9 and TRBJ1-2; D may be TRBD1 (6 bases). Trimming removed 3 bases at V and 3 bases at J, with 8 bases between. CDR1 and CDR2 from the germline V gene are SEHNR and FQNEAQ (reference sequence). This CDR3 has 13 residues. The full variable domain, its missing parts supplied by reference TRBV7-9 and TRBJ1-2, is DTGVSQNPRHKITKRGQNVTFRCDPISEHNRLYWYRQTLGQGPEFLTYFQNEAQLEKSRLLSDRFSAERPKGSFSTLEIQRTEQGDSAMYLCASSFGTYYGYTFGSGTRLTVV.